Listed here is a single TCR beta chain. This sample was included in a study of control samples from healthy donors and cancer patients. The length of the CDR3 is 13 residues. V was trimmed by 4 bases and J by 2 bases, leaving 10 bases between them. Germline CDR1 SGDLS, CDR2 YYNGEE. Assay used: immunoSEQ multiplex PCR; TCRdb lists only in-frame clones, some missing. The sample gives about 94,000 clones, less than 95% of which show up once; 3% to 4.5% is in the top ten. The receptor's source is a woman under 30 in good health. Sequencing was performed on blood. The V call is TRBV9, the J call TRBJ2-7, with D hard to call. The DNA of the CDR3 is TGTGCCAGCAGCCCTTCACTTGCCTACGAGCAGTACTTC. Protein sequence: CASSPSLAYEQYF. Together with reference TRBV9 and TRBJ2-7, the CDR3 gives the full variable domain: DSGVTQTPKHLITATGQRVTLRCSPRSGDLSVYWYQQSLDQGLQFLIQYYNGEERAKGNILERFSAQQFPDLHSELNLSSLELGDSALYFCASSPSLAYEQYFGPGTRLTVT.